The source of this T cell receptor (beta chain) is a study of blood T cell repertoires in COVID-19. The CDR3 has 14 amino acids. Germline assignment: CDR1 KGHDR and CDR2 SFDVKD. V was pared by 3 bases and J by 4 bases, with 2 bases of the junction left unmatched. Profiling relied on immunoSEQ multiplex PCR, and the TCRdb table lists in-frame clones only, not all of them. The sample has 310,000 or so clones, approximately 88% seen once. The V call is TRBV24-1, the J call TRBJ2-1, with 7 positions matching TRBD2. Sequencing used PBMCs or T cells enriched from blood (not recorded which). The source is a woman aged 40 to 55 who had recovered from COVID-19. CDR3 in DNA: TGTGCCACCAGTGATAAGGGAGGGTACAATGAGCAGTTCTTC. Its translation is CATSDKGGYNEQFF.